The clone carrying this TCR beta chain was picked up many times. Its antigen remains unknown. This entry comes from a study of T cells after posttransplantation cyclophosphamide. Peripheral blood was collected from the related graft donor on the marrow donation day. Data came from immunoSEQ multiplex PCR; TCRdb stores just in-frame clones and leaves some out. This record lists tens of thousands of clones, none seen once only, and the top ten clones contain less than 2.5%. V lost 5 bases and J lost 10; bases outside the gene matches: 7. CDR3 length: 12 residues. Germline CDR1 and CDR2: SGHTA and FQGTGA. Study outcomes and limitations: Donor CD8+ memory clones often dominated recipient blood repertoires at later times. Blood and skin or GI T cell repertoires showed limited TRB overlap. After PTCy, TRB diversity resembled that of CNI/methotrexate controls.

The TCR was taken from a man in his forties in good health, CMV-negative, and a related stem cell transplant donor. The sequencing sample was made of PBMCs. This rearrangement joins TRBV7-3 to TRBJ1-2; 7 positions agree with TRBD1. CDR3 in DNA: TGTGCCAGCAGCCCCCACAGGGGACACTACACCTTC. Amino acids: CASSPHRGHYTF.